Detailed here is one TCR beta chain. The data were obtained in a study of blood T cell repertoires in COVID-19. Study overall: Whether acute or convalescent, the COVID-19 samples came from the United States, Italy and Spain. T cells, B-cell-depleted T cells, or PBMCs supplied cDNA or gDNA.

V gave up 3 bases and J gave up 6 bases, with 9 bases separating them. The CDR3 covers 13 residues. Looked up from germline, CDR1 is LGHNA and CDR2 is YSLEER. Original data processing: For nucleated cells, counts were estimated from reference gene primer amplification. Some clones are missing from TCRdb's copy, which holds only in-frame ones; the method was immunoSEQ multiplex PCR. The DNA gave D and trimming, while V, J and clone size come from that table. The repertoire holds more than 200,000 clones, with over 70% as singletons. This TCR was sampled from a middle-aged man with active or convalescent COVID-19. The chain couples TRBV4-3 to TRBJ1-5, with D perhaps matching TRBD1 (6 bases). The sample comprised peripheral blood. The CDR3 nucleotides read TGCGCCAGCAGCCAGGGGGCCCGTCAGCCCCAGCATTTT. The encoded protein is CASSQGARQPQHF.